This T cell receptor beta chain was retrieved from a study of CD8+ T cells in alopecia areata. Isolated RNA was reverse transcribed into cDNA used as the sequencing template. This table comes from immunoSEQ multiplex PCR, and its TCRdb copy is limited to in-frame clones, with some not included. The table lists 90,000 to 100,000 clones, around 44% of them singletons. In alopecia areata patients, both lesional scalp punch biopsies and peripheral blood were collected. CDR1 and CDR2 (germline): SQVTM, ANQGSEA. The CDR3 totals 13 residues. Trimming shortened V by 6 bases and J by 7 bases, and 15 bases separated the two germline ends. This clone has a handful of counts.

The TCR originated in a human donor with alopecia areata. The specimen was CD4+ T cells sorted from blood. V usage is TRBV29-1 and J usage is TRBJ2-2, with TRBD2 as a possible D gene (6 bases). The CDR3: CSVGGTSSGELFF. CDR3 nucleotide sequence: TGCAGCGTGGGGGGTACTAGCAGCGGGGAGCTGTTTTTT.